This is a list of T cell receptor beta chains from one sample in a study of T cells in localized non-small cell lung cancer. TCRdb keeps only in-frame clones here, not all; method: immunoSEQ multiplex PCR. The sample lists tens of thousands of clones, roughly 90% occurring once. Specimen: peripheral blood, collected before any cancer treatment. Receptors originate from a female donor of 60 years or more with stage I lung adenocarcinoma. The CDR3 runs from the conserved cysteine through the conserved F or W. The D gene is left open where the match is weak. Not every row has a clone size; where given, it reads once, few, many or a size class.

v_gene,d_gene,j_gene,len,abundance,CDR3aa,CDR3nt
TRBV6-6,-,TRBJ2-7,14,-,CASSMGLRSYEQYF,TGTGCCAGCAGCATGGGACTTCGCTCCTACGAGCAGTACTTC
TRBV5-6,TRBD2,TRBJ2-7,14,-,CASSFQRGAYEQYF,TGTGCCAGCAGCTTTCAGCGGGGGGCCTACGAGCAGTACTTC
TRBV28,-,TRBJ1-1,12,-,CASSQPAGRAFF,TGTGCCAGCAGTCAACCGGCGGGGAGAGCTTTCTTT
TRBV10-3,-,TRBJ1-5,16,-,CAISESPGALGQPQHF,TGTGCCATCAGTGAGTCTCCGGGGGCGTTGGGGCAGCCCCAGCATTTT
TRBV6-6,-,TRBJ1-1,15,once,CASSYWSSGKERAFF,TGTGCCAGCAGTTACTGGTCGTCCGGGAAAGAGAGAGCTTTCTTT
TRBV2,TRBD1,TRBJ2-6,23,-,CASSGWRQGSSSTVASGANVLTF,TGTGCCAGCAGTGGGTGGCGACAGGGAAGTTCGAGTACAGTAGCTTCTGGGGCCAACGTCCTGACTTTC
TRBV27,-,TRBJ2-7,15,-,CASSLRAGWSYEQYF,TGTGCCAGCAGTTTAAGGGCAGGGTGGTCCTACGAGCAGTACTTC
TRBV6-1,-,TRBJ1-3,12,-,CASSEERNTIYF,TGTGCCAGCAGTGAAGAAAGAAACACCATATATTTT
TRBV6-1,TRBD1,TRBJ2-1,15,-,CASSETRDRNDEQFF,TGTGCCAGCAGTGAAACCCGGGACAGGAACGATGAGCAGTTCTTC
TRBV5-1,-,TRBJ1-1,14,-,CASRLGQPNTEAFF,TGCGCCAGCAGACTAGGACAGCCGAACACTGAAGCTTTCTTT
TRBV6-5,-,TRBJ2-1,15,-,CASSYWRGGRNEQFF,TGTGCCAGCAGTTATTGGAGGGGGGGCCGCAATGAGCAGTTCTTC
TRBV30,TRBD1,TRBJ2-3,15,-,CAWGETGSSTDTQYF,TGTGCCTGGGGTGAGACAGGGTCTAGCACAGATACGCAGTATTTT
TRBV25-1,-,TRBJ1-2,12,-,CASSEYRDGYTF,TGTGCCAGCAGTGAATATAGAGATGGCTACACCTTC
TRBV7-6,-,TRBJ2-3,13,-,CASTAQNTDTQYF,TGTGCCAGCACGGCCCAAAACACAGATACGCAGTATTTT
TRBV19,-,TRBJ2-1,16,-,CASVPGGYGRNTEQFF,TGTGCCAGTGTTCCCGGGGGCTACGGCCGAAACACTGAGCAGTTCTTC
TRBV5-6,-,TRBJ1-2,14,-,CASSLGHTNYGYTF,TGTGCCAGCAGCCTGGGACATACCAACTATGGCTACACCTTC
TRBV18,TRBD1,TRBJ1-2,14,-,CASSPPGQSYGYTF,TGTGCCAGCTCACCACCGGGACAGAGCTATGGCTACACCTTC
TRBV21-1,-,TRBJ2-7,15,-,CASSARLAATYEQYF,TGTGCCAGCAGCGCCCGACTAGCGGCGACCTACGAGCAGTACTTC